This T cell receptor beta chain is from a study of OX40 agonist ivuxolimab in advanced cancers. About the study: The study enrolled dose-escalation patients with hepatocellular carcinoma, melanoma, renal cell or head and neck cancer. Partial response was recorded in three patients: one hepatocellular carcinoma and two cutaneous melanoma cases.

With regard to this clone: The antigen is not known.

Notes on the study in general: Among the lowest peripheral clonal expansion occurred in 0.1-3.0 mg/kg partial responders. Within 6 weeks, CD4+ and CD8+ blood T cells expanded clonally at 0.1 to 3.0 mg/kg.

The repertoire was sequenced with immunoSEQ multiplex PCR; TCRdb's copy has only in-frame clones and lacks some. The sample has 89,000 or so clones, 91% seen once; the top ten hold roughly 8.9%. CDR1 is SNHLY and CDR2 is FYNNEI in the germline V gene. V lost 7 bases, J lost 5 bases, and 20 bases stayed unmatched. The CDR3 has 20 amino acids. The TCR originated in an adult with an advanced solid tumor such as melanoma, head and neck, liver or kidney cancer. V gene TRBV2 combines with J gene TRBJ2-3, with 14 bases matching TRBD2. The source was CD4+ or CD8+ T cells sorted from blood, collected in a trial of the OX40 agonist ivuxolimab. CDR3: CASTPGPGAGLAGAIDTQYF. In DNA form, the CDR3 reads TGTGCCAGCACCCCGGGCCCCGGTGCGGGACTAGCGGGAGCTATAGATACGCAGTATTTT.